This TCR beta chain was retrieved from a study of T cell responses to AZD1222 COVID-19 vaccine. The overall study: Analysis merged second doses at about 4 or about 12 weeks.

Germline CDR1 is SGHRS and CDR2 is YFSETQ. Deletions cut 4 bases from V and 8 bases from J, with 15 bases between. The CDR3 is made up of 14 amino acids. For this clone: Its specificity is unknown.

The method was immunoSEQ multiplex PCR; TCRdb's version includes in-frame clones alone and lacks a portion of them. This sample has about 98,000 clones; more than 85% occur once, and the top ten carry approximately 5.1%. Study-level findings and limits: Nearly half of unique spike-specific TCRs reportedly avoided B.1.351 and B.1.1.7 mutated regions. Two doses of AZD1222 preceded a rise in Spike-specific TCR breadth and depth.

This sequence originates from an adult in good health. This specimen was peripheral blood, taken on day 0 of AZD1222 vaccination. The genes are TRBV5-1 and TRBJ1-4; possibly TRBD1 for D (6 bases). CDR3 loop: CASSAGAGGEKLFF. In nucleotides, the CDR3 is TGCGCCAGCAGCGCAGGGGCGGGGGGCGAAAAACTGTTTTTT.